These 31 T cell receptor beta chains were all obtained from the same sample, sequenced in a study of technical replicates of blood from a handful of donors. Here immunoSEQ multiplex PCR was the method, and the copy in TCRdb shows in-frame clones only, minus some. The profile shows over 55,000 clones, approximately 87% of them singletons. Input material: PBMCs. Receptor source: a human donor in good health. Some clones in this sample may be carry-over from other donors' samples.

The rearrangement uses TRBV4-2 and TRBJ2-1; 8 bases fit TRBD2. V lost 3 bases and J lost 10; bases outside the gene matches: 8. CDR3 size: 14 residues. In germline, CDR1 is LGHNA, CDR2 YNFKEQ. CDR3 residues: CASSHWTSPREQFF. CDR3 nucleotides: TGTGCCAGCAGCCATTGGACTAGCCCAAGGGAGCAGTTCTTC.

This clone was picked up a small number of times. The rearrangement uses TRBV4-3 and TRBJ1-4; 11 bases agree with TRBD1. In germline, CDR1 is LGHNA, CDR2 YSLEER. The CDR3 has 16 residues. The V segment lost 2 bases and the J segment 7 bases; nucleotides outside the gene matches: 6. CDR3 DNA: TGCGCCAGCAGCCAAAACTACGGGACAGGGGGTGAAAAACTGTTTTTT. It specifies CASSQNYGTGGEKLFF.

The chain joins TRBV7-9 to TRBJ1-5; TRBD1 agrees at 8 bases. The CDR3 is 17 residues long. Germline CDR1 is SEHNR and CDR2 is FQNEAQ (reference sequence). V shed 4 bases, J shed 0 bases, and the junction held 8 bases outside the gene matches. The CDR3 DNA reads as TGTGCCAGCAGCTCGGACAGGGAAACCTATAGCAATCAGCCCCAGCATTTT. It is translated as CASSSDRETYSNQPQHF.

This sequence joins TRBV19 and TRBJ2-1, with TRBD2 matching 9 bases. CDR1 is LNHDA, CDR2 SQIVND, per germline (reference sequence). The CDR3 has 14 amino acids. V dropped 6 bases and J dropped 6; count of bases not matched to a gene: 6. The CDR3 region has the DNA TGTGCCAGTAGACAGACTAGCGGAGCCAATGAGCAGTTCTTC. Its protein is CASRQTSGANEQFF.

The rearrangement joins TRBV6-6 to TRBJ1-3; TRBD1 is a possible D gene (6 bases). Germline V gene lookup returns CDR1 MNHNY and CDR2 SVGAGI (reference sequence). V lost 0 bases, J lost 3 bases, and 12 bases lay in between. The CDR3 has 16 amino acids. CDR3 in DNA: TGTGCCAGCAGTTACTCCGGACAGCTTAATGGAAACACCATATATTTT. Protein: CASSYSGQLNGNTIYF.

The chain combines TRBV7-9 with TRBJ2-2; a weak D match, TRBD2 (6 bases). The CDR3 is made up of 17 amino acids. Deletions cut 1 base from V and 0 bases from J, with 12 bases between. CDR1 is SEHNR, CDR2 FQNEAQ, per germline (reference sequence). DNA for the CDR3: TGTGCCAGCAGCTTAGTTGGGACTTACGCGAACACCGGGGAGCTGTTTTTT. Translated: CASSLVGTYANTGELFF.

This clone was observed a few times. The V call is TRBV29-1, the J call TRBJ1-1; D perhaps matches TRBD1 (5 bases). V was pared by 5 bases and J by 1 base, with 5 bases between. Germline CDR1 SQVTM, CDR2 ANQGSEA. CDR3 length: 11 amino acids. The CDR3: CSVQGNTEAFF. CDR3 DNA sequence: TGCAGCGTTCAGGGGAACACTGAAGCTTTCTTT.

The chain combines TRBV11-1 with TRBJ2-7, with 12 bases aligning to TRBD2. Germline V CDR1 and CDR2: SGHAT, FQDESV (reference sequence). Trimming took 5 bases from V and 4 from J; bases not matched to a gene: 9. CDR3 length: 16 residues. CDR3 loop: CASSRPLAGGPYEQYF. In DNA form, the CDR3 reads TGTGCCAGCAGCCGACCTCTAGCGGGGGGGCCGTACGAGCAGTACTTC.

The table lists this clone with a count of one. This chain links TRBV7-2 with TRBJ2-1; unclear D gene. The CDR3 loop spans 14 amino acids. Trimming cost V 3 bases and J 0 bases, with 6 bases left between them. CDR1 is SGHTA and CDR2 is FQGNSA in the germline V gene. The CDR3: CASSFGSSYNEQFF. As DNA, the CDR3 is TGTGCCAGCAGCTTCGGTAGCTCCTACAATGAGCAGTTCTTC.

The chain carries TRBV27 and TRBJ2-5; TRBD1 might be the D (6 bases). Germline CDR1 is MNHEY and CDR2 is SMNVEV (reference sequence). V was clipped by 7 bases and J by 7 bases, with 25 bases between them. The CDR3 consists of 16 residues. CDR3 DNA sequence: TGTGCCAGCACTTACTCCGGGACAAGCGAGTCTGTGACCCAGTACTTC. Its translation is CASTYSGTSESVTQYF.

This clone showed up just once. The chain employs TRBV9 and TRBJ2-2; D may be TRBD1 (5 bases). This CDR3 has 17 residues. The germline V and J ends were trimmed by 0 bases and 3 bases, with 15 bases remaining between them. Looked up from germline, CDR1 is SGDLS and CDR2 is YYNGEE. The CDR3 region is CASSVGSAQGHTGELFF. The DNA of the CDR3 is TGTGCCAGCAGCGTAGGGTCCGCCCAGGGCCACACCGGGGAGCTGTTTTTT. Combining the CDR3 with reference TRBV9 and TRBJ2-2 gives the whole variable domain DSGVTQTPKHLITATGQRVTLRCSPRSGDLSVYWYQQSLDQGLQFLIQYYNGEERAKGNILERFSAQQFPDLHSELNLSSLELGDSALYFCASSVGSAQGHTGELFFGEGSRLTVL.

J is TRBJ2-6 and V is TRBV5-1, with no clear D. CDR1 is SGHRS, CDR2 YFSETQ, per germline. The CDR3 has 14 amino acids. Trimming took off 4 bases at V and 0 bases at J, with 5 bases between the two ends. CDR3 loop: CASSPDSGANVLTF. The CDR3 region has the DNA TGCGCCAGCAGCCCAGACTCTGGGGCCAACGTCCTGACTTTC.

CDR3 sequence: CASSLGRERLADTQYF. For the CDR3, the DNA is TGTGCCAGCAGCCTTGGGCGGGAGCGGTTGGCAGATACGCAGTATTTT. The V gene is TRBV5-4, the J gene TRBJ2-3; 7 nucleotides line up with TRBD2. J lost 4 bases, V lost 4 bases, and 12 bases had no gene match. The CDR3 sequence is 16 residues long. Germline V gives CDR1 SGHNT, CDR2 YYREEE (reference sequence).

The CDR3 is CASSQGLDYEQYF. The CDR3 nucleotides read TGTGCCAGCAGCCAAGGACTGGACTACGAGCAGTACTTC. J is TRBJ2-7 and V is TRBV14; D is unresolved. This CDR3 spans 13 amino acids. The germline V and J ends were trimmed by 1 base and 3 bases, with 7 bases remaining between them. CDR1 is SGHDN and CDR2 is FVKESK in the germline V gene.

In this sample, this clone turned up a few times. The rearrangement uses TRBV7-9 and TRBJ1-6; 7 nucleotides agree with TRBD1. The V gene end was trimmed by 1 base and the J gene end by 8 bases; junction bases not matched to a gene: 5. The germline CDR1 and CDR2 sequences are SEHNR and FQNEAQ (reference sequence). CDR3 length: 15 amino acids. The CDR3 nucleotides are TGTGCCAGCAGCTTAGAGGGGGCGAAGGATTCACCCCTCCACTTT. It specifies CASSLEGAKDSPLHF. The complete variable domain, with remaining parts taken from reference TRBV7-9 and TRBJ1-6, reads DTGVSQNPRHKITKRGQNVTFRCDPISEHNRLYWYRQTLGQGPEFLTYFQNEAQLEKSRLLSDRFSAERPKGSFSTLEIQRTEQGDSAMYLCASSLEGAKDSPLHFGNGTRLTVT.

V usage is TRBV27 and J usage is TRBJ2-6; D is possibly TRBD1 (5 bases). Germline CDR1 MNHEY, CDR2 SMNVEV (reference sequence). The V end lost 5 bases, the J end lost 0 bases, and 8 bases lay between the germline ends. This CDR3 comprises 15 residues. The CDR3 reads CASSPGISGANVLTF. The CDR3 DNA reads TGTGCCAGCAGTCCAGGGATCTCTGGGGCCAACGTCCTGACTTTC.

V and J are TRBV7-2 and TRBJ2-7; TRBD2 agrees at 10 bases. Germline V gene lookup returns CDR1 SGHTA and CDR2 FQGNSA. J was trimmed by 4 bases and V by 3 bases; bases with no gene match: 9. This CDR3 region has 16 residues. The CDR3: CASSFSRTSGRYEQYF. The CDR3 region has the DNA TGTGCCAGCAGCTTCTCCCGGACTAGCGGAAGATACGAGCAGTACTTC.

This chain links TRBV11-1 with TRBJ1-5, with unresolved D. The CDR3 runs 14 residues. Trimming took 5 bases from V and 3 from J, leaving 11 bases between them. Germline CDR1 is SGHAT and CDR2 is FQDESV (reference sequence). The CDR3 is CASSARELNQPQHF. CDR3 in DNA: TGTGCCAGCAGCGCCCGGGAGCTCAATCAGCCCCAGCATTTT.

The chain combines TRBV18 with TRBJ2-3; maybe TRBD2 (6 bases). The germline V and J ends were trimmed by 2 bases and 0 bases, with 12 bases remaining between them. The CDR3 is 16 residues long. The V gene's germline CDR1 is KGHSH and CDR2 LQKENI. In DNA form, the CDR3 reads TGTGCCAGCTCACCATTTAGCGGCACAAGCACAGATACGCAGTATTTT. Translation: CASSPFSGTSTDTQYF.

The gene calls are TRBV19 and TRBJ1-1; D unclear. The CDR3 contains 14 residues. Germline lookup yields CDR1 LNHDA and CDR2 SQIVND (reference sequence). With 4 bases removed from V and 0 bases from J, the gap between germline ends came to 9 bases. The CDR3 loop is CASSTTEMNTEAFF. CDR3 DNA sequence: TGTGCCAGTAGTACGACTGAGATGAACACTGAAGCTTTCTTT.

The V gene is TRBV4-1, the J gene TRBJ2-3; 13 bases agree with TRBD2. Germline V gene sequence: CDR1 MGHRA, CDR2 YSYEKL. The J segment lost 6 bases and the V segment lost 6 bases, leaving 6 bases of the junction unmatched. The length of the CDR3 is 15 residues. The CDR3 DNA follows: TGCGCCAGCAGGCCGACTAGCGGGGGGTCCGATACGCAGTATTTT. Its translation: CASRPTSGGSDTQYF.

The chain joins TRBV4-2 to TRBJ1-2, with 9 bases lining up with TRBD1. The CDR3 is 16 residues long. After removal of 3 bases from V and 3 bases from J, the junction contained 8 bases not matched to a gene. Germline loops: CDR1 LGHNA, CDR2 YNFKEQ. In DNA, the CDR3 is TGTGCCAGCAGCCAGGGGGGGACAGGGTCGGACTATGGCTACACCTTC. Translated, it gives CASSQGGTGSDYGYTF.

This clone appeared once. The gene calls are TRBV4-2 and TRBJ1-1; no clear D gene. The V gene's germline CDR1 is LGHNA and CDR2 YNFKEQ. The CDR3 sequence is 15 residues long. V lost 2 bases to trimming and J lost 4 bases, with 14 bases between them. CDR3 DNA: TGTGCCAGCAGCCAAAAGACGGGGTGGGGCACTGAAGCTTTCTTT. Protein product: CASSQKTGWGTEAFF.

The genes are TRBV6-5 and TRBJ2-3; D gene ambiguous. Between the trimmed V and J ends, which lost 2 bases and 5 bases, there was a span of 5 bases. This CDR3 region has 12 residues. Germline-derived CDR1 and CDR2 are MNHEY and SVGAGI. The CDR3 coding sequence is TGTGCCAGCAGTTACCGCGGAGATACGCAGTATTTT. This translates into CASSYRGDTQYF.

This chain connects TRBV7-3 to TRBJ1-2; 7 bases align to TRBD1. The length of the CDR3 is 16 residues. The V segment lost 1 base and the J segment 8 bases; nucleotides outside the gene matches: 13. Germline CDR1 reads SGHTA; CDR2 reads FQGTGA. The CDR3 DNA is TGTGCCAGCAGCTTAAACCCCAGGGGGTCGACTAAGGGCTACACCTTC. Encoded protein: CASSLNPRGSTKGYTF.

The genes are TRBV16 and TRBJ1-5; perhaps TRBD1 as D (5 bases). Germline V gene sequence: CDR1 KGHSY, CDR2 FQNENV. This CDR3 spans 15 amino acids. V was pared by 0 bases and J by 7 bases, with 13 bases between. CDR3 in DNA: TGTGCCAGCAGCCAATCGGGGCAGGGTGAACAGCCCCAGCATTTT. It is translated as CASSQSGQGEQPQHF. Full variable domain (remainder filled in from reference TRBV16 and TRBJ1-5): GEEVAQTPKHLVRGEGQKAKLYCAPIKGHSYVFWYQQVLKNEFKFLISFQNENVFDETGMPKERFSAKCLPNSPCSLEIQATKLEDSAVYFCASSQSGQGEQPQHFGDGTRLSIL.

The chain carries TRBV30 and TRBJ2-7; 11 nucleotides match TRBD2. The CDR3 is made up of 19 amino acids. Germline V gives CDR1 GTSNPN, CDR2 SVGIG (reference sequence). V lost 0 bases, J lost 7 bases, and 20 bases stayed unmatched. The CDR3 sequence: CAWSVLAGESLLEDREQYF. The CDR3 DNA sequence: TGTGCCTGGAGTGTACTAGCGGGAGAGAGCCTTTTGGAGGATCGGGAGCAGTACTTC.

The V and J genes are TRBV18 and TRBJ1-1, with 8 positions matching TRBD1. CDR3 size: 17 residues. With 3 bases clipped from V and 3 bases from J, the junction kept 12 bases outside the gene matches. CDR1 is KGHSH, CDR2 LQKENI, per germline. The CDR3 sequence is CASSPIPTGVSYTEAFF. In nucleotides, the CDR3 is TGTGCCAGCTCACCGATCCCGACAGGGGTTTCGTACACTGAAGCTTTCTTT.

The V gene is TRBV7-3, the J gene TRBJ2-5; 9 nucleotides line up with TRBD2. Trimming took 5 bases from V and 6 from J; bases not matched to a gene: 13. Germline CDR1 and CDR2: SGHTA and FQGTGA. The CDR3 extends over 16 amino acids. As DNA, the CDR3 is TGTGCCAGCAGCCTTGGGGCTAGCGGGGCCCCGAAGACCCAGTACTTC. This encodes CASSLGASGAPKTQYF.

The chain combines TRBV27 with TRBJ1-4, with D perhaps TRBD1 (5 bases). This CDR3 is 14 amino acids long. The V end lost 5 bases, the J end lost 4 bases, and 11 bases lay between the germline ends. Germline loops: CDR1 MNHEY, CDR2 SMNVEV (reference sequence). The CDR3 is CASSTQVYNEKLFF. CDR3 in DNA: TGTGCCAGCAGTACACAGGTGTATAATGAAAAACTGTTTTTT. The full variable domain, in which reference TRBV27 and TRBJ1-4 provide the parts outside the CDR3, is EAQVTQNPRYLITVTGKKLTVTCSQNMNHEYMSWYRQDPGLGLRQIYYSMNVEVTDKGDVPEGYKVSRKEKRNFPLILESPSPNQTSLYFCASSTQVYNEKLFFGSGTQLSVL.

The V gene is TRBV7-9, the J gene TRBJ2-2, with D perhaps matching TRBD1 (5 bases). CDR1 is SEHNR, CDR2 FQNEAQ, per germline (reference sequence). V dropped 4 bases and J dropped 0 bases, with 12 bases sitting between them. This CDR3 spans 16 amino acids. The CDR3 DNA is TGTGCCAGCAGCTCAATCCGGACAACGAACACCGGGGAGCTGTTTTTT. Translating gives CASSSIRTTNTGELFF.